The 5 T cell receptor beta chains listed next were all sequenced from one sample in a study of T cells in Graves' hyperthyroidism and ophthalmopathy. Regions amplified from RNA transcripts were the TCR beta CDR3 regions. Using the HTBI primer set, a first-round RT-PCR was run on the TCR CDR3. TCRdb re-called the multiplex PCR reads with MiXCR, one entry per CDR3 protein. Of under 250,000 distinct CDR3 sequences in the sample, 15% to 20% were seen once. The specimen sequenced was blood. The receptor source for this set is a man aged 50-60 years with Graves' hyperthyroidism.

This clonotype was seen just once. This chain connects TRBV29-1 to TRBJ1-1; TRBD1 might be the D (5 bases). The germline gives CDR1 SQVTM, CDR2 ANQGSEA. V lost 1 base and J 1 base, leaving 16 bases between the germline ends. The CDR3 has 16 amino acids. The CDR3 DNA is TGCAGCGTTGAAGGTTTCAGGCAGGGCGGGAACACTGAAGCTTTCTTT. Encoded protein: CSVEGFRQGGNTEAFF.

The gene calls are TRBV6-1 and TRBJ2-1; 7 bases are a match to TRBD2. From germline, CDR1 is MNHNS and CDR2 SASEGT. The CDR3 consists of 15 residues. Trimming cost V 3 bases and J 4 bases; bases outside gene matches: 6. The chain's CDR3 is CASSESAGPYNEQFF. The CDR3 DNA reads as TGTGCCAGCAGTGAGTCAGCGGGGCCTTACAATGAGCAGTTCTTC.

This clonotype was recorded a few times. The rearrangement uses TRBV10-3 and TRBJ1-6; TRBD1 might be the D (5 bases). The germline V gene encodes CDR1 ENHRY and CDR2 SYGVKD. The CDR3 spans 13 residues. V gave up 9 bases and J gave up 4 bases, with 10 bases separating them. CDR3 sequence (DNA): TGTGCCATTGGGACGGGTTATAATTCACCCCTCCACTTT. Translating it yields CAIGTGYNSPLHF.

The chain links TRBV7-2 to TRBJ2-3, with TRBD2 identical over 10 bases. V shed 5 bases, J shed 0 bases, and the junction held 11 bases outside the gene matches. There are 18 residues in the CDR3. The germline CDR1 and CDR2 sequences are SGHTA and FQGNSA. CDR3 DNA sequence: TGTGCCAGCAGCCCCCGGGCGGGACTAGCGTCTAGCACAGATACGCAGTATTTT. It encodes CASSPRAGLASSTDTQYF.

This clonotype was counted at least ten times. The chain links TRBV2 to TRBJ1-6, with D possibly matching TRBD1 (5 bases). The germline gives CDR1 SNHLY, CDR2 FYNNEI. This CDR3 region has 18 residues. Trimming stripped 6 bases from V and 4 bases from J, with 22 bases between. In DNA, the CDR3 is TGTGCCAGCAGCCGGGAAGCTAGACAGAGCCATTATAATTCACCCCTCCACTTT. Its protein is CASSREARQSHYNSPLHF. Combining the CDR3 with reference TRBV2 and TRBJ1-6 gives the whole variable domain EPEVTQTPSHQVTQMGQEVILRCVPISNHLYFYWYRQILGQKVEFLVSFYNNEISEKSEIFDDQFSVERPDGSNFTLKIRSTKLEDSAMYFCASSREARQSHYNSPLHFGNGTRLTVT.